Presented here are 25 T cell receptor beta chains from one specimen sequenced in a study of immune cell composition in non-small cell lung cancer. The protocol was immunoSEQ multiplex PCR, while the TCRdb copy is restricted to in-frame clones and leaves out a portion. The sample lists about 3,600 clones, more than 75% seen once, with around a tenth in the top ten. Normal lung was sampled as far from the tumour as possible, at least 3 cm. The sequencing input was non-adjacent lung tissue. These receptors all come from a human donor with non-small cell lung cancer.

The gene calls are TRBV5-6 and TRBJ2-1, with a weak D call TRBD2 (7 bases). Deletions cut 2 bases from V and 15 bases from J, with 24 bases between. CDR1 is SGHDT, CDR2 YYEEEE, per germline. The length of the CDR3 is 15 residues. CDR3 in amino acids: CASSLNPGGGGSAFF. DNA of the CDR3: TGTGCCAGCAGCTTAAACCCGGGGGGCGGGGGCTCCGCGTTCTTC. The whole variable domain, remainder taken from reference TRBV5-6 and TRBJ2-1, is DAGVTQSPTHLIKTRGQQVTLRCSPKSGHDTVSWYQQALGQGPQFIFQYYEEEERQRGNFPDRFSGHQFPNYSSELNVNALLLGDSALYLCASSLNPGGGGSAFFGPGTRLTVL.

The genes are TRBV18 and TRBJ2-5; 7 bases are shared with TRBD1. Trimming removed 1 base from V and 4 bases from J; junction bases left unmatched: 12. Germline V CDR1 and CDR2: KGHSH, LQKENI. The CDR3 sequence is 17 residues long. The CDR3 DNA is TGTGCCAGCTCACCACGTAGCAACAGGGGAAAGCGAGAGACCCAGTACTTC. Translating gives CASSPRSNRGKRETQYF.

This rearrangement joins TRBV5-1 to TRBJ1-6, with D hard to call. The CDR3 is 14 residues long. Trimming cost V 0 bases and J 10 bases, with 11 bases left between them. From germline, CDR1 is SGHRS and CDR2 YFSETQ. CDR3 region: CASSLGQVQSPLHF. CDR3 DNA sequence: TGCGCCAGCAGCTTGGGGCAGGTTCAATCACCCCTCCACTTT.

The chain carries TRBV5-1 and TRBJ2-7; D may be TRBD2 (6 bases). CDR1 SGHRS and CDR2 YFSETQ come from the germline V gene. Trimming cost V 2 bases and J 3 bases, with 9 bases left between them. The CDR3 length is 13 residues. The CDR3 DNA follows: TGCGCCAGCAGCTTTGGGGGAGGCTACGAGCAGTACTTC. Its protein is CASSFGGGYEQYF.

Turning to this clone: One junction end does not reproduce the germline sequence, and a read error may be involved. The CDR3 DNA reads as TGTGCTAGCAGCTTAAGCCTTAACACTGAAGCTTTCTTT. The encoded protein is CASSLSLNTEAFF. This sequence joins TRBV7-7 and TRBJ1-1; D is unresolved. CDR3 length: 13 residues. Germline loops: CDR1 SSHAT, CDR2 FNYEAQ (reference sequence).

This sequence joins TRBV7-6 and TRBJ1-1; D call uncertain. CDR3 length: 14 residues. Germline CDR1 and CDR2: SGHVS and FNYEAQ. Trimming pared 1 base from V and 0 bases from J, leaving 6 bases between. The CDR3 loop is CASSLGTMNTEAFF. The CDR3 nucleotides read TGTGCCAGCAGCTTAGGTACAATGAACACTGAAGCTTTCTTT.

The chain links TRBV6-9 to TRBJ1-3; 7 bases fit TRBD1. CDR1 and CDR2 from the germline V gene are MNHGY and SVAAGI. V trimming: 5 bases; J trimming: 7 bases; junction bases outside the gene matches: 5. The CDR3 sequence is 13 residues long. CDR3 in amino acids: CASSTPQGNTIYF. CDR3 nucleotides: TGTGCCAGCAGTACCCCACAGGGGAACACCATATATTTT.

This clone has only a few counts. The CDR3 loop reads CASSPPSGQGEGYTF. In DNA, the CDR3 is TGTGCCAGCAGCCCCCCGAGTGGGCAGGGGGAAGGCTACACCTTC. V and J are TRBV7-9 and TRBJ1-2; 7 nucleotides agree with TRBD1. The CDR3 is made up of 15 amino acids. Per the germline V gene, CDR1 is SEHNR and CDR2 is FQNEAQ (reference sequence). V dropped 5 bases and J dropped 8; count of bases not matched to a gene: 14.

This clone was detected a few times. The chain couples TRBV18 to TRBJ1-4; D unresolved. The CDR3 extends over 13 amino acids. V was shortened by 0 bases and J by 7 bases, with 6 bases between the two germline ends. Germline V CDR1 and CDR2: KGHSH, LQKENI. CDR3 DNA: TGTGCCAGCTCACCACCCGCGTCTGAAAAACTGTTTTTT. It encodes CASSPPASEKLFF.

The V and J genes are TRBV18 and TRBJ1-1; 10 bases are a match to TRBD1. This CDR3 spans 18 amino acids. CDR1 KGHSH and CDR2 LQKENI come from the germline V gene. V lost 1 base and J lost 3; bases outside the gene matches: 11. CDR3 bases: TGTGCCAGCTCACCACTGTCTTTCTCGGGGACAGGGGACACTGAAGCTTTCTTT. This encodes CASSPLSFSGTGDTEAFF. Full variable domain (missing parts from reference TRBV18 and TRBJ1-1): NAGVMQNPRHLVRRRGQEARLRCSPMKGHSHVYWYRQLPEEGLKFMVYLQKENIIDESGMPKERFSAEFPKEGPSILRIQQVVRGDSAAYFCASSPLSFSGTGDTEAFFGQGTRLTVV.

The chain employs TRBV2 and TRBJ2-1, with 7 positions matching TRBD1. Losses at the gene ends were 4 bases for V and 9 bases for J; bases not matched to a gene: 9. Germline CDR1 and CDR2: SNHLY and FYNNEI. This CDR3 has 14 amino acids. The chain's CDR3 is CASSGQGAKSEQFF. The CDR3 nucleotides read TGTGCCAGCAGTGGACAGGGTGCCAAAAGTGAGCAGTTCTTC. Based on the CDR3 plus reference TRBV2 and TRBJ2-1, the full variable domain is EPEVTQTPSHQVTQMGQEVILRCVPISNHLYFYWYRQILGQKVEFLVSFYNNEISEKSEIFDDQFSVERPDGSNFTLKIRSTKLEDSAMYFCASSGQGAKSEQFFGPGTRLTVL.

This chain joins TRBV5-1 and TRBJ1-3; D is unclear. There are 15 residues in the CDR3. V was shortened by 0 bases and J by 0 bases, with 7 bases between the two germline ends. Germline V gene sequence: CDR1 SGHRS, CDR2 YFSETQ. As DNA, the CDR3 is TGCGCCAGCAGCTTGGATCGGTTCTCTGGAAACACCATATATTTT. As protein: CASSLDRFSGNTIYF.

This chain links TRBV5-4 with TRBJ2-5; 9 bases agree with TRBD2. This CDR3 region has 15 residues. After removal of 2 bases from V and 1 base from J, the junction contained 3 bases not matched to a gene. Germline V CDR1 and CDR2: SGHNT, YYREEE (reference sequence). For the CDR3, the DNA is TGTGCCAGCAGCTTAATACTAGCGGGCCAAGAGACCCAGTACTTC. It is translated as CASSLILAGQETQYF.

In this sample, this clone turned up a few times. The gene calls are TRBV10-2 and TRBJ1-2; 8 positions agree with TRBD1. The CDR3 is made up of 15 amino acids. Germline lookup yields CDR1 WSHSY and CDR2 SAAADI. The J segment lost 4 bases and the V segment lost 0 bases, leaving 4 bases of the junction unmatched. The CDR3 spells CASSESSGQAYGYTF. The DNA for the CDR3 is TGCGCCAGCAGTGAGTCATCGGGACAGGCCTATGGCTACACCTTC.

The chain couples TRBV6-5 to TRBJ1-4; D remains ambiguous. Trimming took 2 bases from V and 10 from J, leaving 20 bases between them. This CDR3 has 16 residues. Germline V lookup: CDR1 MNHEY, CDR2 SVGAGI. The CDR3 spells CASSYTGREGRAKLFF. In DNA form, the CDR3 reads TGTGCCAGCAGTTACACCGGCCGGGAGGGAAGGGCAAAACTGTTTTTT.

This clone has more than one count but fewer than ten. The chain combines TRBV21-1 with TRBJ1-1; TRBD1 is the table's D call and was not checked against the DNA. TRBV21-1 is a pseudogene. The CDR3 consists of 15 residues. CDR3 in amino acids: CASSKTTGWNTEAFF. The CDR3 DNA reads as TGTGCCAGCAGCAAAACCACAGGCTGGAACACTGAAGCTTTCTTT.

The chain joins TRBV6-1 to TRBJ2-7; 8 positions agree with TRBD1. Germline-derived CDR1 and CDR2 are MNHNS and SASEGT. The CDR3 is 16 amino acids. The V gene end was trimmed by 3 bases and the J gene end by 5 bases; junction bases not matched to a gene: 12. The CDR3 here is CASSDGVGRGRNEQYF. The CDR3 region has the DNA TGTGCCAGCAGTGACGGGGTGGGCAGGGGGCGAAACGAGCAGTACTTC.

The V call is TRBV6-6, the J call TRBJ1-4; TRBD1 might be the D (6 bases). Germline loops: CDR1 MNHNY, CDR2 SVGAGI (reference sequence). Trimming stripped 6 bases from V and 3 bases from J, with 11 bases between. The CDR3 is 14 amino acids. The CDR3 protein is CASRRQDANEKLFF. CDR3 nucleotides: TGTGCCAGCAGGAGACAGGACGCTAATGAAAAACTGTTTTTT.

The chain carries TRBV10-3 and TRBJ2-5; TRBD2 matches 11 bases. V was pared by 5 bases and J by 3 bases, with 2 bases of the junction left unmatched. The V gene's germline CDR1 is ENHRY and CDR2 SYGVKD. This CDR3 region has 14 residues. The CDR3 coding sequence is TGTGCCATCAGTCCGACTAGCGGGGAAGAGACCCAGTACTTC. Translation: CAISPTSGEETQYF.

CDR3 sequence: CATSRLRGIDGYTF. The CDR3 nucleotides are TGTGCCACCAGCAGACTAAGAGGTATTGATGGCTACACCTTC. The rearrangement links TRBV15 to TRBJ1-2; D is unresolved. CDR1 is LNHNV, CDR2 YYDKDF, per germline (reference sequence). The ends were cut back, 2 bases at V and 6 bases at J, with 13 bases in the middle. The CDR3 length is 14 residues.

The sample holds a few counts of this clone. This rearrangement joins TRBV5-1 to TRBJ2-3; maybe TRBD1 (6 bases). Germline CDR1 is SGHRS and CDR2 is YFSETQ. This CDR3 contains 15 residues. V lost 3 bases and J 4 bases, leaving 15 bases between the germline ends. This CDR3 reads CASSSTGTSPDTQYF. CDR3 nucleotide sequence: TGCGCCAGCAGCTCGACAGGAACCTCGCCAGATACGCAGTATTTT.

V is TRBV2 and J is TRBJ1-4; D gene unclear. Germline values: CDR1 SNHLY, CDR2 FYNNEI. The CDR3 runs 17 residues. V lost 5 bases and J lost 5, with 21 bases in between. In nucleotides, the CDR3 is TGTGCCAGCAGTCCCCCATTATCCCAGGCCGCCAATGAAAAACTGTTTTTT. It translates to CASSPPLSQAANEKLFF.

This chain uses TRBV28 with TRBJ2-1; TRBD2 matches 10 bases. Germline loops: CDR1 MDHEN, CDR2 SYDVKM. The CDR3 covers 16 residues. Unmatched junction bases numbered 6, after V lost 3 bases and J lost 4 bases. The CDR3 DNA reads as TGTGCCAGCAGTTTGGCCAGCGGGAGGGCGTACAATGAGCAGTTCTTC. Translating gives CASSLASGRAYNEQFF.

This clone was picked up a small number of times. The gene calls are TRBV5-1 and TRBJ1-1; no clear D. The CDR3 spans 14 residues. The V and J ends lost 4 bases and 5 bases respectively, with 15 bases between them. Germline V CDR1 and CDR2: SGHRS, YFSETQ. As DNA, the CDR3 is TGCGCCAGCAGCCGCGGACTGACGCTTACTGAAGCTTTCTTT. This gives the protein CASSRGLTLTEAFF.

This CDR3 reads CASSDRLRTGRGGYTF. For the CDR3, the DNA is TGTGCCAGCAGTGACCGACTCAGGACAGGGAGGGGTGGCTACACCTTC. The genes are TRBV6-1 and TRBJ1-2; 8 bases line up with TRBD1. Germline CDR1 and CDR2: MNHNS and SASEGT. The junction had 13 bases not matched to a gene; V was cut back by 3 bases and J by 7 bases. CDR3 length equals 16 residues.